The 27 T cell receptor beta chains below all came from one sample that was sequenced in a study of cytomegalovirus exposure and HLA in healthy donors. Vbeta (60) and Jbeta (13) primers were used in the PCR. Produced via immunoSEQ multiplex PCR; TCRdb's table is partial and in-frame only. The sample records some 120,000 clones, about 80% being singletons. The sequenced sample consisted of PBMCs. These receptors all come from a middle-aged man in good health and CMV-seronegative.

V and J are TRBV19 and TRBJ2-7; 14 bases agree with TRBD2. V dropped 4 bases and J dropped 0; count of bases not matched to a gene: 8. The CDR3 loop spans 18 amino acids. Germline V lookup: CDR1 LNHDA, CDR2 SQIVND (reference sequence). As DNA, the CDR3 is TGTGCCAGTAGTAAAGGACTAGCGGGAGGCTACCTCTCCTACGAGCAGTACTTC. It codes for CASSKGLAGGYLSYEQYF.

The rearrangement links TRBV19 to TRBJ1-1; TRBD1 agrees at 8 bases. V was clipped by 2 bases and J by 2 bases; unmatched bases: 4. The CDR3 extends over 15 amino acids. CDR1 and CDR2 from the germline V gene are LNHDA and SQIVND (reference sequence). The CDR3 loop reads CASSIWTGSNTEAFF. The CDR3 nucleotides are TGTGCCAGTAGTATATGGACAGGGAGTAACACTGAAGCTTTCTTT.

CDR3 region: CASSLDGTGPQPQHF. The CDR3 DNA sequence: TGTGCCAGCAGCCTGGATGGGACAGGGCCTCAGCCCCAGCATTTT. The V and J genes are TRBV5-4 and TRBJ1-5; 9 nucleotides align to TRBD1. The CDR3 is 15 residues long. Trimming took 4 bases from V and 6 from J; bases not matched to a gene: 8. Germline V gene sequence: CDR1 SGHNT, CDR2 YYREEE (reference sequence).

The chain links TRBV27 to TRBJ1-2; 8 bases are a match to TRBD1. CDR3 size: 14 residues. CDR1 and CDR2 (germline): MNHEY, SMNVEV (reference sequence). V was pared by 7 bases and J by 7 bases, with 11 bases of the junction left unmatched. The CDR3 DNA follows: TGTGCCAGCACCGGACAGGGCGGCTTCTCTGGCTACACCTTC. This translates into CASTGQGGFSGYTF.

The rearrangement uses TRBV6-1 and TRBJ2-5; 9 positions match TRBD2. CDR1 and CDR2 (germline): MNHNS, SASEGT. Trimming took 7 bases from V and 5 from J; bases not matched to a gene: 8. The CDR3 loop spans 14 amino acids. The CDR3 sequence: CASTGGGAGETQYF. DNA of the CDR3: TGTGCCAGCACCGGCGGGGGGGCCGGTGAGACCCAGTACTTC.

V gene TRBV14 combines with J gene TRBJ2-1; maybe TRBD1 (6 bases). The CDR3 covers 13 residues. The V gene's germline CDR1 is SGHDN and CDR2 FVKESK. Trimming removed 1 base at V and 10 bases at J, with 11 bases between. CDR3 residues: CASSQVDRGEQFF. Here the CDR3 DNA reads TGTGCCAGCAGCCAAGTGGACAGAGGCGAGCAGTTCTTC.

In the case of this clone: One end of the junction fails to match germline, which may point to a read error. The chain has TRBV5-1 and TRBJ2-2; D is perhaps TRBD1 (5 bases). Germline V gene data show CDR1 as SGHRS and CDR2 as YFSETQ. This CDR3 is built from 16 residues. This CDR3 is CASSLGQSPTTRELFF. The CDR3 nucleotides read TGCGCCAGCAGCCTGGGGCAGTCACCAACCACCCGGGAGCTGTTTTTT. Complete variable domain (other parts from reference TRBV5-1 and TRBJ2-2): KAGVTQTPRYLIKTRGQQVTLSCSPISGHRSVSWYQQTPGQGLQFLFEYFSETQRNKGNFPGRFSGRQFSNSRSEMNVSTLELGDSALYLCASSLGQSPTTRELFFGEGSRLTVL.

This clone was counted only a few times. The chain employs TRBV6-1 and TRBJ2-7, with TRBD2 matching 7 bases. There are 14 residues in the CDR3. Germline trimming cut 10 bases from V and 7 bases from J; bases unmatched to any gene: 16. Germline V gives CDR1 MNHNS, CDR2 SASEGT. This CDR3 is CATGEGPEFGEQYF. CDR3 in DNA: TGTGCCACCGGGGAGGGACCGGAATTCGGGGAGCAGTACTTC.

About this clone itself: Since a far larger clone is one base different, this is likely a read error. The chain carries TRBV27 and TRBJ1-5; 10 bases are shared with TRBD1. Unmatched junction bases numbered 3, after V lost 9 bases and J lost 4 bases. This CDR3 is 13 amino acids long. CDR1 MNHEY and CDR2 SMNVEV come from the germline V gene (reference sequence). CDR3 protein: CARRQGANQPQHF. CDR3 in DNA: TGTGCCAGAAGACAGGGGGCAAATCAGCCCCAGCATTTT.

This rearrangement joins TRBV28 to TRBJ1-2, with TRBD1 identical over 8 bases. CDR1 MDHEN and CDR2 SYDVKM come from the germline V gene. This CDR3 is 13 amino acids long. The ends lost 10 bases at V and 3 bases at J; junction bases unmatched: 7. The CDR3 DNA follows: TGTGCCACCTTAGACAGGGGCGACTATGGCTACACCTTC. Protein product: CATLDRGDYGYTF.

This chain connects TRBV7-7 to TRBJ2-7, with D unclear. V was shortened by 1 base and J by 2 bases, with 6 bases between the two germline ends. Germline V gene data show CDR1 as SSHAT and CDR2 as FNYEAQ (reference sequence). The CDR3 totals 13 residues. CDR3 amino acids: CASSLDTTYEQYF. In DNA, the CDR3 is TGTGCCAGCAGCTTAGACACCACCTACGAGCAGTACTTC.

On this clone: Distinct nucleotide sequences in the sample also encode this CDR3. The rearrangement joins TRBV7-2 to TRBJ1-5; TRBD1 aligns across 10 bases. J lost 6 bases, V lost 5 bases, and 4 bases had no gene match. CDR1 is SGHTA, CDR2 FQGNSA, per germline. The CDR3 is 14 residues long. DNA of the CDR3: TGTGCCAGCAGCCTGACAGGGGGCGGTCAGCCCCAGCATTTT. This codes for CASSLTGGGQPQHF.

DNA for the CDR3: TGTGCCAGCAGTTACGGGGGGGCCCTGAAAGCTTTCTTT. It is translated as CASSYGGALKAFF. The chain combines TRBV6-5 with TRBJ1-1, with a possible D match to TRBD1 (6 bases). With 2 bases removed from V and 9 bases from J, the gap between germline ends came to 13 bases. Germline CDR1 is MNHEY and CDR2 is SVGAGI. This CDR3 region has 13 residues.

The chain links TRBV7-8 to TRBJ2-7, with 8 bases lining up with TRBD1. Trimming took 1 base from V and 3 from J; bases not matched to a gene: 2. The CDR3 runs to 14 residues. Germline values: CDR1 SGHVS, CDR2 FQNEAQ. The CDR3 DNA sequence: TGTGCCAGCAGCTTAGGGACAGGGTACTACGAGCAGTACTTC. This codes for CASSLGTGYYEQYF.

This sequence joins TRBV2 and TRBJ1-2; 8 nucleotides match TRBD1. The CDR3 covers 14 residues. The germline V gene encodes CDR1 SNHLY and CDR2 FYNNEI. J was trimmed by 4 bases and V by 6 bases; bases with no gene match: 7. The CDR3 DNA sequence: TGTGCCAGCAGCACTGGGACAGGAGGCTATGGCTACACCTTC. Protein sequence: CASSTGTGGYGYTF.

In nucleotides, the CDR3 is TGTGCCAGCACCCCGGGGACAACCAACACCGGGGAGCTGTTTTTT. Its protein is CASTPGTTNTGELFF. The genes are TRBV6-5 and TRBJ2-2; maybe TRBD1 (6 bases). The CDR3 runs 15 residues. CDR1 MNHEY and CDR2 SVGAGI come from the germline V gene. V was pared by 7 bases and J by 2 bases, with 14 bases between.

The chain links TRBV11-2 to TRBJ2-3, with TRBD2 as a possible D gene (6 bases). Germline CDR1 is SGHAT and CDR2 is FQNNGV. V dropped 5 bases and J dropped 5 bases, with 23 bases sitting between them. CDR3 size: 17 residues. DNA for the CDR3: TGTGCCAGCAGCCCTCGCCCTCCGGCCGCGGGACGAGATACGCAGTATTTT. Protein sequence: CASSPRPPAAGRDTQYF.

This clone was seen more than once but under ten times. This rearrangement joins TRBV7-8 to TRBJ2-5, with 9 bases identical to TRBD1. This CDR3 region has 16 residues. Germline V CDR1 and CDR2: SGHVS, FQNEAQ. V trimming: 2 bases; J trimming: 5 bases; junction bases outside the gene matches: 9. The CDR3 region has the DNA TGTGCCAGCAGCTTAATGGACAGGGGAGTTCTTGAGACCCAGTACTTC. Protein: CASSLMDRGVLETQYF. The whole variable domain, remainder taken from reference TRBV7-8 and TRBJ2-5, is GAGVSQSPRYKVAKRGQDVALRCDPISGHVSLFWYQQALGQGPEFLTYFQNEAQLDKSGLPSDRFFAERPEGSVSTLKIQRTQQEDSAVYLCASSLMDRGVLETQYFGPGTRLLVL.

This sequence joins TRBV4-2 and TRBJ1-2; D is perhaps TRBD1 (5 bases). Trimming stripped 4 bases from V and 4 bases from J, with 16 bases between. Germline CDR1 reads LGHNA; CDR2 reads YNFKEQ. This CDR3 has 15 residues. The CDR3 spells CASSPGGTEGYGYTF. The CDR3 bases are TGTGCCAGCAGCCCGGGGGGGACGGAGGGCTATGGCTACACCTTC.

The chain employs TRBV6-1 and TRBJ2-1; 7 bases fit TRBD2. The CDR3 covers 14 residues. CDR1 is MNHNS and CDR2 is SASEGT in the germline V gene. J gave up 5 bases and V 6 bases, and 7 bases lay outside the gene matches. As DNA, the CDR3 is TGTGCCAGCAGATCGGGACTACTTAACAATGAGCAGTTCTTC. Translated, it gives CASRSGLLNNEQFF.

The V gene is TRBV28, the J gene TRBJ2-5; 8 bases are shared with TRBD2. Germline lookup yields CDR1 MDHEN and CDR2 SYDVKM. This CDR3 contains 15 residues. J gave up 4 bases and V 5 bases, and 9 bases lay outside the gene matches. CDR3 residues: CASSKRGRRAETQYF. The CDR3 DNA sequence: TGTGCCAGCAGTAAGCGCGGGAGGAGGGCAGAGACCCAGTACTTC.

This chain links TRBV28 with TRBJ2-3; TRBD2 is a possible D gene (6 bases). Trimming took 2 bases from V and 5 from J, leaving 14 bases between them. This CDR3 comprises 15 residues. The V gene's germline CDR1 is MDHEN and CDR2 SYDVKM. This chain's CDR3 is CASSLDGTRGDTQYF. CDR3 DNA: TGTGCCAGCAGTTTAGATGGGACTCGCGGAGATACGCAGTATTTT.

This chain uses TRBV2 with TRBJ2-2; 8 bases are shared with TRBD1. CDR3 length equals 14 residues. V was clipped by 6 bases and J by 5 bases; unmatched bases: 5. From germline, CDR1 is SNHLY and CDR2 FYNNEI. CDR3 sequence reads: CASSARTGTGELFF. The CDR3 DNA is TGTGCCAGCAGCGCTAGGACAGGGACCGGGGAGCTGTTTTTT.

The rearrangement joins TRBV5-5 to TRBJ2-2, with 10 bases fitting TRBD2. After removal of 4 bases from V and 1 base from J, the junction contained 7 bases not matched to a gene. From germline, CDR1 is SGHKS and CDR2 YYEKEE (reference sequence). This CDR3 contains 17 residues. CDR3 region: CASSPGTSARNTGELFF. CDR3 DNA sequence: TGTGCCAGCAGCCCCGGGACTAGCGCCCGGAACACCGGGGAGCTGTTTTTT.

The chain couples TRBV15 to TRBJ1-1; D is perhaps TRBD1 (5 bases). Germline values: CDR1 LNHNV, CDR2 YYDKDF (reference sequence). Trimming took 4 bases from V and 5 from J, leaving 20 bases between them. The CDR3 has 16 amino acids. The DNA for the CDR3 is TGTGCCACCAGCATAAGGGGTGACACCCTGGGGACTGAAGCTTTCTTT. Translating it yields CATSIRGDTLGTEAFF.

The chain links TRBV5-1 to TRBJ2-5; D is perhaps TRBD1 (8 bases). The ends were cut back, 4 bases at V and 2 bases at J, with 15 bases in the middle. Germline CDR1 SGHRS, CDR2 YFSETQ. The CDR3 sequence is 15 residues long. CDR3 amino acids: CASSLTGEGQETQYF. CDR3 nucleotide sequence: TGCGCCAGCAGCCTGACAGGGGAGGGGCAAGAGACCCAGTACTTC. The whole variable domain, filled in from reference TRBV5-1 and TRBJ2-5, reads KAGVTQTPRYLIKTRGQQVTLSCSPISGHRSVSWYQQTPGQGLQFLFEYFSETQRNKGNFPGRFSGRQFSNSRSEMNVSTLELGDSALYLCASSLTGEGQETQYFGPGTRLLVL.

The V gene is TRBV6-5, the J gene TRBJ2-3, with D maybe TRBD1 (7 bases). The CDR3 sequence is 15 residues long. Per the germline V gene, CDR1 is MNHEY and CDR2 is SVGAGI. V lost 6 bases and J 1 base, leaving 14 bases between the germline ends. The CDR3 coding sequence is TGTGCCAGCAGCTCAGGGGGGATTCGCACAGATACGCAGTATTTT. This codes for CASSSGGIRTDTQYF.